This paragraph covers one TCR beta chain sequence. This CDR3 contains 15 residues. CDR1 is SGHTA, CDR2 FQGNSA, per germline. Trimming stripped 1 base from V and 4 bases from J, with 13 bases between. This sample was included in a study of T cell responses to AZD1222 COVID-19 vaccine. Profiling relied on immunoSEQ multiplex PCR, and the TCRdb table lists in-frame clones only, not all of them. The sample yields about 53,000 clones, 80% to 90% seen once. This chain links TRBV7-2 with TRBJ1-2, with D hard to call. Specimen: peripheral blood, collected 28 days after the second AZD1222 dose. This TCR came from an adult who received the AZD1222 COVID-19 vaccine. The CDR3 spells CASSLGSQQAYGYTF. CDR3 sequence (DNA): TGTGCCAGCAGCTTAGGGTCTCAACAAGCCTATGGCTACACCTTC.